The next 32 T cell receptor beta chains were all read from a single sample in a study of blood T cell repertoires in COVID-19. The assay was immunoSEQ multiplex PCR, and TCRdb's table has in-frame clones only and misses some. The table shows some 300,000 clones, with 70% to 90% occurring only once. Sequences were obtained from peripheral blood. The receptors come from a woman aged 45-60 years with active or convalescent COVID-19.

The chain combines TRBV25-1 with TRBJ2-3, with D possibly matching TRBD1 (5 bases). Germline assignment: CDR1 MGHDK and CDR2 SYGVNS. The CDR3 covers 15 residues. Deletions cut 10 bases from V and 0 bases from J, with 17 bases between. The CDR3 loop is CATNYQGGSTDTQYF. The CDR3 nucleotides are TGTGCCACCAATTACCAGGGTGGAAGCACAGATACGCAGTATTTT. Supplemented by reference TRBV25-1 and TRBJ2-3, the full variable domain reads EADIYQTPRYLVIGTGKKITLECSQTMGHDKMYWYQQDPGMELHLIHYSYGVNSTEKGDLSSESTVSRIRTEHFPLTLESARPSHTSQYLCATNYQGGSTDTQYFGPGTRLTVL.

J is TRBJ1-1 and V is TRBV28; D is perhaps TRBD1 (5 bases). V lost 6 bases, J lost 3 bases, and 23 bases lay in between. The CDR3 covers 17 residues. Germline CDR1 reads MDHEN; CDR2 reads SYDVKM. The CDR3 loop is CASRKIGSGLGYTEAFF. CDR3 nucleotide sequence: TGTGCCAGCAGAAAAATAGGTTCGGGACTGGGATACACTGAAGCTTTCTTT.

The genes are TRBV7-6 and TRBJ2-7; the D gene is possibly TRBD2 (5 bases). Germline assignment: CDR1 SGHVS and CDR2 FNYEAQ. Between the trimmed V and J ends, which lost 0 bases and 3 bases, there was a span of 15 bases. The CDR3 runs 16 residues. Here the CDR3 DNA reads TGTGCCAGCAGCTTAGCGGGGTCAAGCGGAGGCTACGAGCAGTACTTC. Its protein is CASSLAGSSGGYEQYF.

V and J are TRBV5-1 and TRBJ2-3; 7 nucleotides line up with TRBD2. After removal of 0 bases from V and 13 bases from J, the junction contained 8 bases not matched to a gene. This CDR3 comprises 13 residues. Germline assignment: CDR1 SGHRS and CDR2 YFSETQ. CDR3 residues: CASSLEPGGPEYF. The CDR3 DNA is TGCGCCAGCAGCTTGGAGCCGGGGGGACCGGAGTATTTT.

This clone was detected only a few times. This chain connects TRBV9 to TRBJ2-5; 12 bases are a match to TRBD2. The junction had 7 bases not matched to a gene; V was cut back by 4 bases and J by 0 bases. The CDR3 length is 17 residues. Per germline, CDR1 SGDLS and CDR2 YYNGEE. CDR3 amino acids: CASSQYGLAGHQETQYF. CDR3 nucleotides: TGTGCCAGCAGCCAATATGGACTAGCGGGACACCAAGAGACCCAGTACTTC.

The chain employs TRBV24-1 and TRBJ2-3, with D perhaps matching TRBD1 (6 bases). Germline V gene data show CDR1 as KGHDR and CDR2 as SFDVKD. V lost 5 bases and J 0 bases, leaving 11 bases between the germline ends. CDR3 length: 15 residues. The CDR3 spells CATSGERGSTDTQYF. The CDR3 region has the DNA TGTGCCACCAGTGGGGAGAGGGGGAGCACAGATACGCAGTATTTT.

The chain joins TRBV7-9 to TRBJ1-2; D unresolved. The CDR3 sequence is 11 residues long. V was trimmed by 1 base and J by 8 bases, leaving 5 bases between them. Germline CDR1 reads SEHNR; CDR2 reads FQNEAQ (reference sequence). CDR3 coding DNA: TGTGCCAGCAGCTTAGATATGGGCTACACCTTC. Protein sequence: CASSLDMGYTF.

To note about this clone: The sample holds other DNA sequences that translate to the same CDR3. The CDR3 spells CASSLASGSNYGYTF. The CDR3 bases are TGCGCCAGCAGCTTGGCCTCAGGCAGTAACTATGGCTACACCTTC. The chain joins TRBV5-1 to TRBJ1-2; D is unclear. The V end lost 0 bases, the J end lost 1 base, and 10 bases lay between the germline ends. Looked up from germline, CDR1 is SGHRS and CDR2 is YFSETQ. The CDR3 totals 15 residues.

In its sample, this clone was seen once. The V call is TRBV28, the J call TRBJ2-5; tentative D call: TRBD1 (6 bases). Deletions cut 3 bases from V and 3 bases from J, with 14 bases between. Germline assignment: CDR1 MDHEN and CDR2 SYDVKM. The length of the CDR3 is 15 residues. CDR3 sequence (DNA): TGTGCCAGCAGTTTTTCCGGGGCAGGGGAAGAGACCCAGTACTTC. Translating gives CASSFSGAGEETQYF.

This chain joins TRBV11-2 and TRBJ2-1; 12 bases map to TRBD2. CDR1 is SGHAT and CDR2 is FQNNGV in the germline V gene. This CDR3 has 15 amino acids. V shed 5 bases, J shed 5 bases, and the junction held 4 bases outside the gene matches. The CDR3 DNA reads TGTGCCAGCAGCCCCCGACTAGCGGGAGACAATGAGCAGTTCTTC. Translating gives CASSPRLAGDNEQFF.

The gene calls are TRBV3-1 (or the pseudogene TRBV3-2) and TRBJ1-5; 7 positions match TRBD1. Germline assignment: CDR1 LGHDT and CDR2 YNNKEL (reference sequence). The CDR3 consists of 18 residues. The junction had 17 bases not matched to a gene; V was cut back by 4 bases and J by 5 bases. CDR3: CASSPNPPRDRVDQPQHF. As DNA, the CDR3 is TGTGCCAGCAGCCCTAATCCTCCGCGGGACAGAGTCGATCAGCCCCAGCATTTT.

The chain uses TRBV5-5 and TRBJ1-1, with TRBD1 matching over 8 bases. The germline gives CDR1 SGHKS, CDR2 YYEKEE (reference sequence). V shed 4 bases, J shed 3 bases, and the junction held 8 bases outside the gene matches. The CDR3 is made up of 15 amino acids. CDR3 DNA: TGTGCCAGCAGCCCCCGGACAGGGACGGACACTGAAGCTTTCTTT. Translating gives CASSPRTGTDTEAFF.

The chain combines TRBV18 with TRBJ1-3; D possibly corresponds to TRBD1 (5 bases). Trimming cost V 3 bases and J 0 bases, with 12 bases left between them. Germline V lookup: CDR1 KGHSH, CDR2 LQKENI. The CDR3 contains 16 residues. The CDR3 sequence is CASSPAGSNSGNTIYF. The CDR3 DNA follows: TGTGCCAGCTCACCGGCAGGGTCGAACTCTGGAAACACCATATATTTT.

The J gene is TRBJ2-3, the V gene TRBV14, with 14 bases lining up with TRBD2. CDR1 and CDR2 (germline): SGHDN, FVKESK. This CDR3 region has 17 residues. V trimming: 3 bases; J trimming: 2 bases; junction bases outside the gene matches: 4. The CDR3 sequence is CASSQGTSGSPTDTQYF. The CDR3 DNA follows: TGTGCCAGCAGCCAGGGGACTAGCGGGAGTCCCACAGATACGCAGTATTTT.

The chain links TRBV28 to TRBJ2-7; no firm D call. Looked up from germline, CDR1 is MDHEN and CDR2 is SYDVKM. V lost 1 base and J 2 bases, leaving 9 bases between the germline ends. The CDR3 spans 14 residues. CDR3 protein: CASSLYSLTYEQYF. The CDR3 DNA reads TGTGCCAGCAGTTTATATTCCTTAACCTACGAGCAGTACTTC.

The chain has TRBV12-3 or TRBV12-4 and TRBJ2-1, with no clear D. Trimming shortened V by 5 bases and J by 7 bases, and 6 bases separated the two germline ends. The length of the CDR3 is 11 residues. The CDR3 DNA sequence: TGTGCCAGCAGTACGAGAAATGAGCAGTTCTTC. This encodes CASSTRNEQFF.

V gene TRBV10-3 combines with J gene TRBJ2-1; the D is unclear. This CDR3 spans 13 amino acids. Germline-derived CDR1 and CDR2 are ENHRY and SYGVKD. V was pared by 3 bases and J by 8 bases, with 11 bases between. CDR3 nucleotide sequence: TGTGCCATCAGTGAATCTCCTCTTTATGAGCAGTTCTTC. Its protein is CAISESPLYEQFF.

This CDR3 is CASSPGLRRNQPQHF. The CDR3 coding sequence is TGTGCCAGCAGCCCCGGACTGAGACGCAATCAGCCCCAGCATTTT. V is TRBV5-6 and J is TRBJ1-5; D not resolved. With 4 bases removed from V and 2 bases from J, the gap between germline ends came to 13 bases. Germline CDR1 and CDR2: SGHDT and YYEEEE. CDR3 size: 15 residues. Filled out from reference TRBV5-6 and TRBJ1-5, the complete variable domain reads DAGVTQSPTHLIKTRGQQVTLRCSPKSGHDTVSWYQQALGQGPQFIFQYYEEEERQRGNFPDRFSGHQFPNYSSELNVNALLLGDSALYLCASSPGLRRNQPQHFGDGTRLSIL.

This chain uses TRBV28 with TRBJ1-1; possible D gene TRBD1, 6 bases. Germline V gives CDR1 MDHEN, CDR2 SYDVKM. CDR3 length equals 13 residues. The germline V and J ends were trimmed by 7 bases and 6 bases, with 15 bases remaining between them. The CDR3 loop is CASTPVGGSEAFF. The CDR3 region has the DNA TGTGCCAGCACCCCCGTAGGGGGATCTGAAGCTTTCTTT.

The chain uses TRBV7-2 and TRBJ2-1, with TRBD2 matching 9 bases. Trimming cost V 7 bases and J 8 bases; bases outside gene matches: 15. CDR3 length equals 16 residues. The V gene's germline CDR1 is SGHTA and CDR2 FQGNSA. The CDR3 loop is CASIDLGLASGHEQFF. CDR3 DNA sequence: TGTGCCAGCATCGACCTAGGACTAGCGTCTGGGCATGAGCAGTTCTTC.

CDR3 in amino acids: CASSPGTGGAGTQYF. CDR3 DNA sequence: TGTGCCAGCAGCCCTGGGACAGGGGGCGCGGGGACCCAGTACTTC. The rearrangement uses TRBV5-6 and TRBJ2-5, with 12 bases fitting TRBD1. Germline CDR1 is SGHDT and CDR2 is YYEEEE. J gave up 7 bases and V 4 bases, and 8 bases lay outside the gene matches. The CDR3 consists of 15 residues.

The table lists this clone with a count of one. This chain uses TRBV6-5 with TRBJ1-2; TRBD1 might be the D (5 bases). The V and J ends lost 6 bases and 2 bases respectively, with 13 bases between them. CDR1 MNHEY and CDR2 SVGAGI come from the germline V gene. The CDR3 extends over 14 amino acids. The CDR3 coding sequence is TGTGCCAGCAGGACCTTGACAGTGAACTATGGCTACACCTTC. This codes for CASRTLTVNYGYTF.

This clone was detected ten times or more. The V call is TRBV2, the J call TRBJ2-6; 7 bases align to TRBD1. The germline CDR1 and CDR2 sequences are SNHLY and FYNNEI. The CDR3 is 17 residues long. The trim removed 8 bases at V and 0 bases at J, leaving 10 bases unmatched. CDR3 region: CASWGQTQSSGANVLTF. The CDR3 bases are TGTGCCAGCTGGGGACAGACCCAGAGCTCTGGGGCCAACGTCCTGACTTTC.

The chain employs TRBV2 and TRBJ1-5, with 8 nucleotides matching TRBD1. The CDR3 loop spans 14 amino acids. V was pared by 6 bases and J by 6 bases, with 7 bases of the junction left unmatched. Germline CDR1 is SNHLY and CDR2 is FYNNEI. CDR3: CASSAGQGFQPQHF. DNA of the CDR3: TGTGCCAGCAGCGCAGGACAGGGTTTTCAGCCCCAGCATTTT.

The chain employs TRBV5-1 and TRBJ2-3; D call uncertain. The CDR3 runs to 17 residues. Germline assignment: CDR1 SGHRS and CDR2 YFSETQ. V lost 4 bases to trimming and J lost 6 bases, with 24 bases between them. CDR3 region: CASSPPLPVVTRDTQYF. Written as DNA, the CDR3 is TGCGCCAGCAGCCCACCACTCCCGGTCGTTACCCGGGATACGCAGTATTTT. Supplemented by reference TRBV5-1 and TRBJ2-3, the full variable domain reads KAGVTQTPRYLIKTRGQQVTLSCSPISGHRSVSWYQQTPGQGLQFLFEYFSETQRNKGNFPGRFSGRQFSNSRSEMNVSTLELGDSALYLCASSPPLPVVTRDTQYFGPGTRLTVL.

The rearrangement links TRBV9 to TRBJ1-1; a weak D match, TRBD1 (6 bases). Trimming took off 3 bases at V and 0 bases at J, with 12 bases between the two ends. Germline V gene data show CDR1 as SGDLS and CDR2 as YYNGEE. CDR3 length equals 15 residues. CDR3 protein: CASSATGGMNTEAFF. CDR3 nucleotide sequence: TGTGCCAGCAGCGCGACAGGAGGCATGAACACTGAAGCTTTCTTT.

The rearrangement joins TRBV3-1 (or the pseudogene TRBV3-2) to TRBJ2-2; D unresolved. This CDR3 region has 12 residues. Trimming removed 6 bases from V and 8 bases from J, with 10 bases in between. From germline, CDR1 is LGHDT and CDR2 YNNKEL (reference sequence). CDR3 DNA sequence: TGTGCCAGCAGTTTTAGTGGTGGGGAGCTGTTTTTT. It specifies CASSFSGGELFF.

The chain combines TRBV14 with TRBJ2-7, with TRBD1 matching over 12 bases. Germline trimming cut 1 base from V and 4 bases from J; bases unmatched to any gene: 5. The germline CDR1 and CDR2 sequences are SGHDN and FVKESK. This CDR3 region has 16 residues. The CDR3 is CASSQVGTGGPYEQYF. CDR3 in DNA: TGTGCCAGCAGCCAAGTTGGGACAGGGGGCCCGTACGAGCAGTACTTC. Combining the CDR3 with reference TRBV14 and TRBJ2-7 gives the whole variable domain EAGVTQFPSHSVIEKGQTVTLRCDPISGHDNLYWYRRVMGKEIKFLLHFVKESKQDESGMPNNRFLAERTGGTYSTLKVQPAELEDSGVYFCASSQVGTGGPYEQYFGPGTRLTVT.

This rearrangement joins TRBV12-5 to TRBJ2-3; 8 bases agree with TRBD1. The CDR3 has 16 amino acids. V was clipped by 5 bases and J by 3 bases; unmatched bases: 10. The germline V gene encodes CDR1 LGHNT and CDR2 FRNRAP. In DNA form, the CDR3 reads TGTGCTAGTGGTCCTGGTCCTCAGGGGGCTACAGATACGCAGTATTTT. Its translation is CASGPGPQGATDTQYF.

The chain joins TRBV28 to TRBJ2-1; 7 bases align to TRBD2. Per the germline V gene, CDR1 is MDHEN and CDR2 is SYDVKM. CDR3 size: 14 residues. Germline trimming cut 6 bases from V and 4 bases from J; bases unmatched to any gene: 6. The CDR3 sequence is CASSLAVQYNEQFF. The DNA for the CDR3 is TGTGCCAGCAGCCTAGCGGTACAATACAATGAGCAGTTCTTC.

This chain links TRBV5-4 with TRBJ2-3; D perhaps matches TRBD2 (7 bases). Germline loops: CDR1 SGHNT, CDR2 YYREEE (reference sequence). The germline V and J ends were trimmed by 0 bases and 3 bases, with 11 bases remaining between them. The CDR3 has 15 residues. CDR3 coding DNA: TGTGCCAGCAGCTTGGAGGGGGGGATAACAGATACGCAGTATTTT. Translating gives CASSLEGGITDTQYF.

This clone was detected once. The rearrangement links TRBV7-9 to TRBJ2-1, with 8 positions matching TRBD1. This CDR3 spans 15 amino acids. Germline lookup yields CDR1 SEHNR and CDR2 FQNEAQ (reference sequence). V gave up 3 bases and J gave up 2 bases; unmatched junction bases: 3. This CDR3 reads CASSLTGEPYNEQFF. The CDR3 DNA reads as TGTGCCAGCAGCTTGACAGGGGAACCCTACAATGAGCAGTTCTTC.